This T cell receptor beta chain was captured in a study of graft-versus-host responses after intestinal transplantation. Study-level findings and limits: Peak circulating GvH clone levels were associated with early post-transplant HvG declines.

Germline CDR1 SGHRS, CDR2 YFSETQ. The CDR3 sequence is 12 residues long. V was clipped by 7 bases and J by 7 bases; unmatched bases: 7. About this clone: Its antigen is undetermined.

TCRdb's copy holds only in-frame clones and misses some; the assay was immunoSEQ multiplex PCR. Of about 71,000 clones in the sample, about nine tenths were seen once. The rearrangement links TRBV5-1 to TRBJ2-7; 8 bases align to TRBD1. Sample: unstimulated CD8+ T cells sorted from spleen or lymph node cells, taken before intestinal transplant. The source of this sequence is a human donor who received an intestinal transplant. CDR3 DNA: TGCGCCAGCTCCGGGACAGGTCGGGAGCAGTACTTC. Its translation: CASSGTGREQYF.